This entry lists 29 T cell receptor beta chains sequenced from one sample in a study of T-cell reconstitution after alpha-beta-depleted transplantation in children. Unique molecular identifiers were built into the TCRbeta library. TCRdb re-analysed the PCR reads in MiXCR, keeping a single row per CDR3 protein. Of 700,000 to 850,000 distinct CDR3 sequences in the sample, about 15% are singletons; the top ten hold approximately 5%. The specimen comprised PBMCs, mostly from graft donor cells, sampled 360 days after TCRalphabeta/CD19-depleted stem cell transplant. These receptors were obtained from a male patient aged 10-17 years who had a stem cell transplant for acute lymphoblastic leukemia, so the T cells may come from the graft donor.

This clonotype was counted between two and nine times. V gene TRBV5-1 combines with J gene TRBJ1-2; 9 bases are a match to TRBD1. The CDR3 consists of 14 residues. Germline CDR1 reads SGHRS; CDR2 reads YFSETQ. J lost 6 bases, V lost 0 bases, and 3 bases had no gene match. The CDR3 region is CASSLGQGVDGYTF. The CDR3 nucleotides are TGCGCCAGCAGCTTGGGACAGGGGGTGGATGGCTACACCTTC.

V gene TRBV11-2 combines with J gene TRBJ2-3; D may correspond to TRBD1 or TRBD2 (5 bases each). Trimming cost V 1 base and J 13 bases, with 12 bases left between them. This CDR3 is 12 amino acids long. Germline V gene sequence: CDR1 SGHAT, CDR2 FQNNGV. The DNA for the CDR3 is TGTGCCAGCAGCTTAGGGGGGAGAGGGGAGTATTTT. It translates to CASSLGGRGEYF.

This clonotype was seen only a few times. V usage is TRBV6-1 and J usage is TRBJ2-2; 9 nucleotides match TRBD2. V lost 7 bases and J lost 3; bases outside the gene matches: 9. CDR3 length: 16 amino acids. Per the germline V gene, CDR1 is MNHNS and CDR2 is SASEGT. CDR3 loop: CASTLAGVGYTGELFF. In nucleotides, the CDR3 is TGTGCCAGCACATTAGCGGGAGTGGGGTACACCGGGGAGCTGTTTTTT.

The rearrangement links TRBV5-1 to TRBJ2-5, with D unclear. Germline CDR1 and CDR2: SGHRS and YFSETQ. This CDR3 is 16 amino acids long. V dropped 4 bases and J dropped 2 bases, with 18 bases sitting between them. Here the CDR3 reads CASSPPPNFFQETQYF. The CDR3 DNA follows: TGCGCCAGCAGCCCCCCCCCGAACTTCTTTCAAGAGACCCAGTACTTC.

This clonotype was seen a handful of times. The chain's CDR3 is CASSFRQGDQPQHF. CDR3 DNA: TGTGCCAGCAGTTTTAGACAGGGGGATCAGCCCCAGCATTTT. The chain combines TRBV12-3 or TRBV12-4 with TRBJ1-5, with 9 bases identical to TRBD1. The V and J ends lost 3 bases and 5 bases, in that order; junction bases with no gene match: 2. This CDR3 comprises 14 residues.

This chain links TRBV5-1 with TRBJ2-6; D gene ambiguous. This CDR3 comprises 17 residues. Trimming removed 0 bases from V and 0 bases from J, with 10 bases in between. In germline, CDR1 is SGHRS, CDR2 YFSETQ. CDR3 protein: CASSLVGWDSGANVLTF. The CDR3 nucleotides are TGCGCCAGCAGCTTGGTTGGATGGGACTCTGGGGCCAACGTCCTGACTTTC.

This clonotype has a handful of counts. CDR3 in DNA: TGTGCCAGCAGCCGCGGGGGGGCCAACGTCCTGACTTTC. This codes for CASSRGGANVLTF. The chain links TRBV7-9 to TRBJ2-6; a weak D match, TRBD2 (5 bases). CDR1 is SEHNR and CDR2 is FQNEAQ in the germline V gene (reference sequence). There are 13 residues in the CDR3. Trimming left V 5 bases short and J 4 bases short, with 6 bases between.

The chain has TRBV5-1 and TRBJ1-3; D not resolved. The germline V and J ends were trimmed by 0 bases and 5 bases, with 12 bases remaining between them. Germline assignment: CDR1 SGHRS and CDR2 YFSETQ. The CDR3 consists of 15 residues. This CDR3 is CASSLESYWRNTIYF. In DNA, the CDR3 is TGCGCCAGCAGCTTGGAGTCGTATTGGAGAAACACCATATATTTT. Full variable domain (outside the CDR3, taken from reference TRBV5-1 and TRBJ1-3): KAGVTQTPRYLIKTRGQQVTLSCSPISGHRSVSWYQQTPGQGLQFLFEYFSETQRNKGNFPGRFSGRQFSNSRSEMNVSTLELGDSALYLCASSLESYWRNTIYFGEGSWLTVV.

The chain recombines TRBV9 with TRBJ1-2; D is ambiguous. The CDR3 covers 14 residues. Germline values: CDR1 SGDLS, CDR2 YYNGEE. V dropped 0 bases and J dropped 1 base, with 7 bases sitting between them. The CDR3 DNA reads as TGTGCCAGCAGCGTAGCTGGAGTTAACTATGGCTACACCTTC. Its translation is CASSVAGVNYGYTF.

The chain combines TRBV7-8 with TRBJ1-1; no reliable D call. The CDR3 extends over 14 amino acids. V was trimmed by 1 base and J by 0 bases, leaving 6 bases between them. Germline loops: CDR1 SGHVS, CDR2 FQNEAQ. CDR3 region: CASSLVILNTEAFF. CDR3 DNA: TGTGCCAGCAGCTTAGTAATATTGAACACTGAAGCTTTCTTT.

The chain joins TRBV27 to TRBJ1-2; D unclear. The CDR3 covers 13 residues. Germline V gene data show CDR1 as MNHEY and CDR2 as SMNVEV (reference sequence). V shed 3 bases and J shed 1 base, with 6 bases lying between them. The CDR3 protein is CASSLTLNYGYTF. In DNA form, the CDR3 reads TGTGCCAGCAGTTTGACCCTTAACTATGGCTACACCTTC.

This clonotype was recorded a few times. V gene TRBV7-9 combines with J gene TRBJ2-5; D not resolved. The germline V and J ends were trimmed by 1 base and 7 bases, with 13 bases remaining between them. Germline V gives CDR1 SEHNR, CDR2 FQNEAQ (reference sequence). The CDR3 loop spans 14 amino acids. CDR3 region: CASSLGPSMRTQYF. In DNA form, the CDR3 reads TGTGCCAGCAGCTTAGGCCCGTCGATGAGGACCCAGTACTTC.

V gene TRBV11-2 combines with J gene TRBJ2-1; 11 bases align to TRBD2. V lost 4 bases and J lost 8; bases outside the gene matches: 7. Germline CDR1 is SGHAT and CDR2 is FQNNGV. The CDR3 has 15 residues. CDR3 coding DNA: TGTGCCAGCAGCTCACTAGCGGGAGACGGGGATGAGCAGTTCTTC. It codes for CASSSLAGDGDEQFF.

The V gene is TRBV5-1, the J gene TRBJ2-3; maybe TRBD1 (5 bases). V lost 4 bases and J 6 bases, leaving 18 bases between the germline ends. This CDR3 region has 15 residues. Looked up from germline, CDR1 is SGHRS and CDR2 is YFSETQ. CDR3 DNA: TGCGCCAGCAGCGTACAGGCGGCGAAGGCGGATACGCAGTATTTT. Translating it yields CASSVQAAKADTQYF.

The gene calls are TRBV12-3 or TRBV12-4 and TRBJ2-7, with a weak D call TRBD1 (6 bases). The CDR3 is 13 amino acids. Trimming cost V 2 bases and J 3 bases, with 8 bases left between them. CDR3 sequence: CASSLRDIYEQYF. The CDR3 bases are TGTGCCAGCAGTTTAAGGGACATCTACGAGCAGTACTTC.

This clonotype came up a few times. The chain joins TRBV4-3 to TRBJ1-5; no reliable D call. V was cut by 2 bases and J by 2 bases, with 10 bases left in between. This CDR3 is 15 amino acids long. Germline V lookup: CDR1 LGHNA, CDR2 YSLEER. The CDR3 region is CASSQTIIGNQPQHF. The CDR3 nucleotides are TGCGCCAGCAGCCAAACTATTATAGGCAATCAGCCCCAGCATTTT.

This clonotype occurred many times. The V gene is TRBV29-1, the J gene TRBJ2-1, with D possibly matching TRBD2 (6 bases). This CDR3 has 12 amino acids. The germline gives CDR1 SQVTM, CDR2 ANQGSEA. Trimming cost V 4 bases and J 8 bases, with 12 bases left between them. The CDR3 reads CSVVREEYEQFF. DNA for the CDR3: TGCAGCGTTGTCAGGGAGGAGTATGAGCAGTTCTTC.

This clonotype was seen ten or more times. The chain joins TRBV5-1 to TRBJ2-2, with D possibly TRBD2 on 5 matching bases. The CDR3 length is 14 residues. From germline, CDR1 is SGHRS and CDR2 YFSETQ. The V end was cut by 6 bases, the J end by 5 bases, with 14 bases between. As DNA, the CDR3 is TGCGCCAGCAAGGTCCCTAGCCAAACCGGGGAGCTGTTTTTT. Residues: CASKVPSQTGELFF.

This clonotype appeared many times. The rearrangement joins TRBV12-3 or TRBV12-4 to TRBJ1-1; the D gene is possibly TRBD1 (5 bases). V lost 6 bases and J 8 bases, leaving 10 bases between the germline ends. The CDR3 contains 11 residues. DNA for the CDR3: TGTGCCAGCAGCGGGACCGCAGAAGCTTTCTTT. This sequence encodes CASSGTAEAFF.

The V call is TRBV9, the J call TRBJ2-2; 9 bases are a match to TRBD1. This CDR3 spans 15 amino acids. V was pared by 6 bases and J by 3 bases, with 6 bases of the junction left unmatched. Germline CDR1 and CDR2: SGDLS and YYNGEE. This CDR3 reads CASNNRGPDTGELFF. Written as DNA, the CDR3 is TGTGCCAGCAACAACAGGGGGCCGGACACCGGGGAGCTGTTTTTT.

The chain employs TRBV20-1 and TRBJ2-1; D is unclear. The V end lost 3 bases, the J end lost 0 bases, and 12 bases lay between the germline ends. From germline, CDR1 is DFQATT and CDR2 SNEGSKA (reference sequence). This CDR3 contains 15 residues. The CDR3: CSARVLRISYNEQFF. The CDR3 coding sequence is TGCAGTGCTAGGGTACTGAGGATCTCCTACAATGAGCAGTTCTTC.

This clonotype was seen repeatedly, ten times or more. The chain recombines TRBV5-1 with TRBJ2-5; D is possibly TRBD2 (6 bases). V lost 4 bases and J lost 1, with 11 bases in between. Germline lookup yields CDR1 SGHRS and CDR2 YFSETQ. The CDR3 runs to 14 residues. In DNA, the CDR3 is TGCGCCAGCAGCCGTAGCGGACCCCAAGAGACCCAGTACTTC. Translated: CASSRSGPQETQYF.

The genes are TRBV19 and TRBJ2-5; 12 nucleotides line up with TRBD2. From germline, CDR1 is LNHDA and CDR2 SQIVND (reference sequence). V lost 0 bases and J lost 0; bases outside the gene matches: 2. The CDR3 is 17 residues long. CDR3 DNA: TGTGCCAGTAGTATAGATCTAGCGGGAGGGAACCAAGAGACCCAGTACTTC. This gives the protein CASSIDLAGGNQETQYF.

This clonotype was detected a few times. This chain uses TRBV24-1 with TRBJ2-3; 10 bases map to TRBD1. V shed 4 bases, J shed 4 bases, and the junction held 10 bases outside the gene matches. CDR1 and CDR2 from the germline V gene are KGHDR and SFDVKD. The CDR3 is 17 amino acids. CDR3 amino acids: CATSDSPGQGVADTQYF. Written as DNA, the CDR3 is TGTGCCACCAGTGACTCACCCGGACAGGGGGTTGCAGATACGCAGTATTTT.

The sample holds many counts of this clonotype. This chain uses TRBV27 with TRBJ2-7, with D possibly TRBD2 on 6 matching bases. The CDR3 loop spans 12 amino acids. Germline loops: CDR1 MNHEY, CDR2 SMNVEV (reference sequence). Between the trimmed V and J ends, which lost 6 bases and 4 bases, there was a span of 10 bases. In DNA form, the CDR3 reads TGTGCCAGCAGCACCGGGGGATACGAGCAGTACTTC. Amino acids: CASSTGGYEQYF.

This clonotype was seen a handful of times. Mismatch with germline at one junction end may stem from a read error. The chain joins TRBV12-5 to TRBJ2-7; 7 nucleotides line up with TRBD1. The CDR3 has 14 residues. Germline V gene sequence: CDR1 LGHNT, CDR2 FRNRAP. CDR3 DNA: TGTGCTAGTGGTCCACTTACGACAGGGTCCACTCTCCGCTTC. The encoded protein is CASGPLTTGSTLRF.

The rearrangement links TRBV3-1 to TRBJ2-4; D tentatively reads TRBD1 or TRBD2 (5 bases each). Trimming shortened V by 4 bases and J by 6 bases, and 19 bases separated the two germline ends. CDR3 size: 16 residues. The V gene's germline CDR1 is LGHDT and CDR2 YNNKEL (reference sequence). The CDR3, as DNA: TGTGCCAGCAGCCCGAGGGACCTCCGTTCTCGAAACATTCAGTACTTC. This sequence encodes CASSPRDLRSRNIQYF.

This clonotype was seen only a few times. The chain joins TRBV5-1 to TRBJ2-7; tentative D call: TRBD2 (5 bases). V was trimmed by 4 bases and J by 0 bases, leaving 20 bases between them. Germline CDR1 reads SGHRS; CDR2 reads YFSETQ. The CDR3 totals 17 residues. The CDR3 reads CASSPDVAGAPSYEQYF. DNA of the CDR3: TGCGCCAGCAGCCCCGATGTGGCGGGCGCTCCCTCCTACGAGCAGTACTTC.

The chain is built from TRBV9 and TRBJ2-7; 9 bases fit TRBD2. The germline V gene has CDR1 SGDLS and CDR2 YYNGEE. V lost 3 bases and J lost 3; bases outside the gene matches: 7. The CDR3 covers 15 residues. CDR3 loop: CASSAGTSLLYEQYF. CDR3 sequence (DNA): TGTGCCAGCAGCGCCGGGACTAGCCTTCTCTACGAGCAGTACTTC.